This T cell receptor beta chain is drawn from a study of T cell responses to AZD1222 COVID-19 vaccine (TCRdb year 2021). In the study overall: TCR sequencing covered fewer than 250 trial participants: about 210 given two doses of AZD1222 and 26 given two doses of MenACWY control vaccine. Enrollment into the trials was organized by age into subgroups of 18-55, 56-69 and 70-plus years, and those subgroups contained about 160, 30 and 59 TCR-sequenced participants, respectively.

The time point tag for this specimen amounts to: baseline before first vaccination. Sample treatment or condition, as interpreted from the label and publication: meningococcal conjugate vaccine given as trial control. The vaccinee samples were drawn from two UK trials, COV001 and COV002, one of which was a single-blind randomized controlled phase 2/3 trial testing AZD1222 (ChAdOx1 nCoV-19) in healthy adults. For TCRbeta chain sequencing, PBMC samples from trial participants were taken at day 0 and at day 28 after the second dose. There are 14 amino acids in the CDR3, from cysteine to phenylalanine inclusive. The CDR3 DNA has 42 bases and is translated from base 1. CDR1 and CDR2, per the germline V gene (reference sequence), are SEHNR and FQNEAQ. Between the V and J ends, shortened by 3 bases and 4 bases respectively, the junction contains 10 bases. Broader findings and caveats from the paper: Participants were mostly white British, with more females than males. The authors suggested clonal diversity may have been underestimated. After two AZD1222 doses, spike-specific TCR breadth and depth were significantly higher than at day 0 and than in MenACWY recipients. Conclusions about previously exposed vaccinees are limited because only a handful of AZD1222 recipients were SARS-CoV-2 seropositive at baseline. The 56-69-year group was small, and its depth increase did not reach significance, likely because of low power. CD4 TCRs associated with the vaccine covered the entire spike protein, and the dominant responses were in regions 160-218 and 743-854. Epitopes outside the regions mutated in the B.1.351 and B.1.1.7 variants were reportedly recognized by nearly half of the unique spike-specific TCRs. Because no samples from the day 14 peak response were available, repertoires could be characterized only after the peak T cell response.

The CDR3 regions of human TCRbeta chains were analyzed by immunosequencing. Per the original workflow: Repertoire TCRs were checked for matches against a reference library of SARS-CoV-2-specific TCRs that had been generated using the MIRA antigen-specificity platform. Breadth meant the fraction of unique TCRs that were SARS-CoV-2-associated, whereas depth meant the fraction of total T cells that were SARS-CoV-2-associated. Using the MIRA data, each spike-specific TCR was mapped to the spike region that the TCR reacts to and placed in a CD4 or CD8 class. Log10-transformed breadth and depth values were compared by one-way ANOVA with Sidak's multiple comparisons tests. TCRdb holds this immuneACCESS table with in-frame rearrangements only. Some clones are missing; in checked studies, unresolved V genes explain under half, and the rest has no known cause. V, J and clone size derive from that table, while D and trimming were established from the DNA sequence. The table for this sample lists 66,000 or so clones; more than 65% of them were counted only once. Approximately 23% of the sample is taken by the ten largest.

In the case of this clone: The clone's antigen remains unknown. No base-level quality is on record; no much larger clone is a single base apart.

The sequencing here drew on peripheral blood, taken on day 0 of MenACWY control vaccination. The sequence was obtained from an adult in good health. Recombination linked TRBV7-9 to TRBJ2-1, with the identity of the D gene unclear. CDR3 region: CASSFTGEYNEQFF. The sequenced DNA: TGTGCCAGCAGCTTTACGGGCGAATACAATGAGCAGTTCTTC. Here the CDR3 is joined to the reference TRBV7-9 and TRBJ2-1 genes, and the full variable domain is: DTGVSQNPRHKITKRGQNVTFRCDPISEHNRLYWYRQTLGQGPEFLTYFQNEAQLEKSRLLSDRFSAERPKGSFSTLEIQRTEQGDSAMYLCASSFTGEYNEQFFGPGTRLTVL.